A single sample gave rise to the 19 T cell receptor beta chains below, sequenced in a study of blood T cell repertoires in COVID-19. TCRdb keeps only in-frame clones here, not all; method: immunoSEQ multiplex PCR. The sample records approximately 100,000 clones, around 85% being singletons. The sequenced sample consisted of peripheral blood. The source of these receptors is a woman aged 80 or over with acute or convalescent COVID-19.

The V call is TRBV18, the J call TRBJ2-7, with D perhaps TRBD2 (5 bases). V lost 2 bases, J lost 3 bases, and 11 bases lay in between. The CDR3 length is 14 residues. The V gene's germline CDR1 is KGHSH and CDR2 LQKENI. In DNA form, the CDR3 reads TGTGCCAGCTCACCATCCGGGGTCGGCTACGAGCAGTACGTC. This translates into CASSPSGVGYEQYV.

Only one count was recorded for this clone. V gene TRBV9 combines with J gene TRBJ2-5, with 10 positions matching TRBD1. This CDR3 comprises 16 residues. V shed 1 base and J 4 bases; nucleotides not matched to a gene: 7. The germline V gene has CDR1 SGDLS and CDR2 YYNGEE. This CDR3 is CASSVSWTGGAETQYF. The CDR3 DNA follows: TGTGCCAGCAGCGTAAGCTGGACAGGGGGTGCAGAGACCCAGTACTTC.

This chain links TRBV7-9 with TRBJ1-4; 7 bases match TRBD1. V shed 6 bases and J 3 bases; nucleotides not matched to a gene: 10. The CDR3 extends over 16 amino acids. Germline lookup yields CDR1 SEHNR and CDR2 FQNEAQ (reference sequence). Here the CDR3 reads CASSLGRGRSNEKLFF. The CDR3 nucleotides are TGTGCCAGCAGTCTCGGTAGGGGGCGGTCTAATGAAAAACTGTTTTTT.

V usage is TRBV6-5 and J usage is TRBJ1-5; 9 nucleotides agree with TRBD1. After removal of 5 bases from V and 2 bases from J, the junction contained 4 bases not matched to a gene. Germline V gene data show CDR1 as MNHEY and CDR2 as SVGAGI. The CDR3 totals 15 residues. DNA for the CDR3: TGTGCCAGCAGTCGGACAGGGGAGGGCAATCAGCCCCAGCATTTT. This encodes CASSRTGEGNQPQHF.

The chain combines TRBV24-1 with TRBJ2-5; D may be TRBD1 (5 bases). The germline V gene encodes CDR1 KGHDR and CDR2 SFDVKD. The CDR3 is 16 amino acids. The V end lost 1 base, the J end lost 5 bases, and 16 bases lay between the germline ends. This CDR3 is CATSDLKTDGRETQYF. The CDR3 DNA follows: TGTGCCACCAGTGATTTAAAGACAGATGGGCGGGAGACCCAGTACTTC.

This chain uses TRBV7-8 with TRBJ2-5, with TRBD1 matching 7 bases. This CDR3 has 15 residues. Per the germline V gene, CDR1 is SGHVS and CDR2 is FQNEAQ. V trimming: 0 bases; J trimming: 2 bases; junction bases outside the gene matches: 3. The CDR3 region is CASSLAGGRQETQYF. CDR3 nucleotides: TGTGCCAGCAGCTTAGCAGGGGGCCGACAAGAGACCCAGTACTTC.

The J gene is TRBJ1-3, the V gene TRBV18; D is perhaps TRBD1 (5 bases). The CDR3 is 16 amino acids. Germline lookup yields CDR1 KGHSH and CDR2 LQKENI. V was trimmed by 2 bases and J by 0 bases, leaving 11 bases between them. CDR3 protein: CASSPGIRGSGNTIYF. CDR3 DNA sequence: TGTGCCAGCTCACCAGGGATAAGGGGCTCTGGAAACACCATATATTTT.

About this clone: This same CDR3 is encoded by further DNA sequences in the sample. The chain has TRBV10-3 and TRBJ2-7; TRBD1 matches 11 bases. Germline loops: CDR1 ENHRY, CDR2 SYGVKD. V gave up 8 bases and J gave up 5 bases; unmatched junction bases: 5. This CDR3 contains 13 residues. The CDR3 nucleotides are TGTGCCATCCGGGGGACAGGGGGGGACGAGCAGTACGTC. Its protein is CAIRGTGGDEQYV.

V gene TRBV19 combines with J gene TRBJ2-1; no definite D call. V shed 7 bases and J shed 8 bases, with 9 bases lying between them. Per germline, CDR1 LNHDA and CDR2 SQIVND (reference sequence). This CDR3 has 11 residues. CDR3 sequence reads: CASMGTHEQFF. The CDR3 DNA reads as TGTGCCAGTATGGGCACACATGAGCAGTTCTTC.

This clone was observed a handful of times. V usage is TRBV28 and J usage is TRBJ2-1; 12 bases match TRBD2. There are 16 residues in the CDR3. Germline V gene data show CDR1 as MDHEN and CDR2 as SYDVKM. J lost 5 bases, V lost 5 bases, and 7 bases had no gene match. The CDR3 loop reads CASSTPLAGGHNEQFF. The CDR3 bases are TGTGCCAGCAGTACGCCACTAGCGGGGGGCCACAATGAGCAGTTCTTC.

The rearrangement links TRBV5-6 to TRBJ2-1; 10 nucleotides align to TRBD1. Germline CDR1 and CDR2: SGHDT and YYEEEE. V lost 4 bases, J lost 2 bases, and 6 bases stayed unmatched. This CDR3 region has 16 residues. The CDR3 nucleotides read TGTGCCAGCAGCGCGGACAGGGGGGGCACCTACAATGAGCAGTTCTTC. Protein sequence: CASSADRGGTYNEQFF.

The rearrangement joins TRBV24-1 to TRBJ2-1; 7 nucleotides line up with TRBD2. Germline loops: CDR1 KGHDR, CDR2 SFDVKD. The length of the CDR3 is 15 residues. The junction had 7 bases not matched to a gene; V was cut back by 2 bases and J by 7 bases. The CDR3 loop reads CATSDSSAGGNEQFF. CDR3 DNA sequence: TGTGCCACCAGTGATTCCTCCGCCGGGGGGAATGAGCAGTTCTTC.

This clone has just a few counts. The V gene is TRBV4-1, the J gene TRBJ2-3; 7 bases align to TRBD1. The CDR3 extends over 17 amino acids. Germline trimming cut 7 bases from V and 1 base from J; bases unmatched to any gene: 14. Germline V gene data show CDR1 as MGHRA and CDR2 as YSYEKL. The CDR3 region is CASNREKQGLGTDTQYF. CDR3 coding DNA: TGCGCCAGCAATAGGGAGAAACAGGGGTTAGGCACAGATACGCAGTATTTT.

The chain links TRBV19 to TRBJ2-1, with 13 bases that match TRBD2. The CDR3 has 15 amino acids. J lost 4 bases, V lost 6 bases, and 3 bases had no gene match. Germline CDR1 LNHDA, CDR2 SQIVND (reference sequence). Here the CDR3 DNA reads TGTGCCAGTAGGAAACTAGCGGGGGGGTACAATGAGCAGTTCTTC. Translating gives CASRKLAGGYNEQFF.

V is TRBV3-1 (or the pseudogene TRBV3-2) and J is TRBJ2-3; TRBD2 is a possible D gene (5 bases). V lost 1 base to trimming and J lost 5 bases, with 10 bases between them. Germline V gene lookup returns CDR1 LGHDT and CDR2 YNNKEL (reference sequence). The CDR3 contains 14 residues. DNA of the CDR3: TGTGCCAGCAGCCAAGCCACTAGTGGAGATACGCAGTATTTT. Amino acid sequence: CASSQATSGDTQYF.

The V and J genes are TRBV2 and TRBJ1-2; D is uncertain. The CDR3 length is 12 residues. Trimming left V 7 bases short and J 2 bases short, with 8 bases between. Germline V gene data show CDR1 as SNHLY and CDR2 as FYNNEI. The CDR3 region is CASTEGNYGYTF. CDR3 nucleotide sequence: TGTGCCAGCACGGAGGGAAACTATGGCTACACCTTC.

This clone was detected only a few times. This sequence joins TRBV4-2 and TRBJ2-1; D is uncertain. Deletions cut 0 bases from V and 0 bases from J, with 15 bases between. The CDR3 consists of 18 residues. The germline V gene encodes CDR1 LGHNA and CDR2 YNFKEQ. In nucleotides, the CDR3 is TGTGCCAGCAGCCAAGATAGGCCTTCCCGGAGCTCCTACAATGAGCAGTTCTTC. It codes for CASSQDRPSRSSYNEQFF.

The chain links TRBV28 to TRBJ2-1, with TRBD1 matching over 9 bases. This CDR3 comprises 15 residues. CDR1 MDHEN and CDR2 SYDVKM come from the germline V gene. The V segment lost 6 bases and the J segment 5 bases; nucleotides outside the gene matches: 8. Here the CDR3 DNA reads TGTGCCAGCAGAACGCCGGGACAGGGTAACAATGAGCAGTTCTTC. Amino acids: CASRTPGQGNNEQFF. The complete variable domain, with remaining parts taken from reference TRBV28 and TRBJ2-1, reads DVKVTQSSRYLVKRTGEKVFLECVQDMDHENMFWYRQDPGLGLRLIYFSYDVKMKEKGDIPEGYSVSREKKERFSLILESASTNQTSMYLCASRTPGQGNNEQFFGPGTRLTVL.

In its sample, this clone was seen once. The chain recombines TRBV18 with TRBJ1-1, with 7 bases identical to TRBD1. This CDR3 is 14 amino acids long. V was clipped by 4 bases and J by 8 bases; unmatched bases: 10. CDR1 is KGHSH, CDR2 LQKENI, per germline. DNA for the CDR3: TGTGCCAGCTCACTAGGGGACAGTACTTGGGAAGCTTTCTTT. Residues: CASSLGDSTWEAFF.